What follows describes a single TCR beta chain. This sample is part of a study of cytomegalovirus exposure and HLA in healthy donors. The PCR made use of 60 Vbeta and 13 Jbeta primers. Sequencing used immunoSEQ multiplex PCR; TCRdb keeps in-frame clones, though not all of them. The table shows 95,000 to 100,000 clones, with 60% to 75% occurring only once. With 0 bases clipped from V and 3 bases from J, the junction kept 3 bases outside the gene matches. This CDR3 has 16 amino acids. The germline CDR1 and CDR2 sequences are KGHSH and LQKENI. The specimen was PBMCs. The TCR was taken from a man over 45 in good health and CMV-seronegative. The V and J genes are TRBV18 and TRBJ2-1; 9 bases line up with TRBD2. The CDR3 spells CASSPPRTSDYNEQFF. The CDR3 region has the DNA TGTGCCAGCTCACCACCGCGGACTAGCGACTACAATGAGCAGTTCTTC. The full variable domain, its missing parts supplied by reference TRBV18 and TRBJ2-1, is NAGVMQNPRHLVRRRGQEARLRCSPMKGHSHVYWYRQLPEEGLKFMVYLQKENIIDESGMPKERFSAEFPKEGPSILRIQQVVRGDSAAYFCASSPPRTSDYNEQFFGPGTRLTVL.